These T cell receptor beta chains were read from a single sample in a study of T cell repertoires in cytomegalovirus infection. Their antigens remain unidentified. TCRdb reprocessed the reads via MiXCR and lists one record per CDR3 protein. This repertoire shows about 920,000 distinct CDR3 sequences, roughly 30% found once; its top ten account for around an eighth. This specimen was cultured CD8+ T cells from PBMCs, taken from culture after CMV antigen stimulation. The receptors were sampled from a human donor in good health (CMV status not recorded). Some clones in this sample may be carry-over from other donors' samples. Each CDR3 is given with its conserved first and last residue. D genes are given only for firm matches. Clone size is shown for a subset of rows, as once, few, many or a class of expanded clone.

J gene: TRBJ2-7
D gene: .
clone size: .
V gene: TRBV6-1
CDR3 protein: CASFSAQRYEQYF
CDR3 DNA: TGTGCCAGCTTCTCTGCCCAGCGCTACGAGCAGTACTTC

J gene: TRBJ2-5
D gene: TRBD1
clone size: .
V gene: TRBV4-1
CDR3 protein: CASSHPRTGDQETQYF
CDR3 DNA: TGCGCCAGCAGCCATCCCAGGACAGGGGACCAAGAGACCCAGTACTTC

J gene: TRBJ1-1
D gene: .
clone size: once
V gene: TRBV4-3
CDR3 protein: CASSQDRSGSTEAFF
CDR3 DNA: TGCGCCAGCAGCCAAGATAGGTCAGGGAGCACTGAAGCTTTCTTT

J gene: TRBJ1-5
D gene: .
clone size: .
V gene: TRBV27
CDR3 protein: CASSSLTADQPQHF
CDR3 DNA: TGTGCCAGCAGTTCTCTTACGGCGGATCAGCCCCAGCATTTT

J gene: TRBJ2-1
D gene: .
clone size: .
V gene: TRBV12-3/TRBV12-4
CDR3 protein: CASSLRRDRPYNEQFF
CDR3 DNA: TGTGCCAGCAGTTTAAGGCGGGACAGACCTTACAATGAGCAGTTCTTC

J gene: TRBJ1-1
D gene: .
clone size: once
V gene: TRBV15
CDR3 protein: CATSRERHTEAFF
CDR3 DNA: TGTGCCACCAGCAGAGAACGCCACACTGAAGCTTTCTTT

J gene: TRBJ2-7
D gene: .
clone size: .
V gene: TRBV19
CDR3 protein: CASSIYTGLNYEQYF
CDR3 DNA: TGTGCCAGTAGTATATATACAGGACTAAACTACGAGCAGTACTTC

J gene: TRBJ2-7
D gene: .
clone size: .
V gene: TRBV10-2
CDR3 protein: CASSEYRAREQYF
CDR3 DNA: TGCGCCAGCAGTGAGTACCGGGCACGTGAGCAGTACTTC

J gene: TRBJ2-1
D gene: .
clone size: .
V gene: TRBV19
CDR3 protein: CASSIRTAGNEQFF
CDR3 DNA: TGTGCCAGTAGTATCAGGACAGCAGGAAATGAGCAGTTCTTC

J gene: TRBJ1-1
D gene: TRBD1
clone size: few
V gene: TRBV5-6
CDR3 protein: CASSKGQGRFEGAEAFF
CDR3 DNA: TGTGCCAGCAGCAAAGGACAGGGGAGATTTGAAGGGGCTGAAGCTTTCTTT